Presented here are 30 T cell receptor beta chains from one specimen sequenced in a study of glioma-infiltrating T cells. The iRepertoire nested amplicon-rescue multiplex PCR amplified TCR alpha and beta CDR3s from RNA. TCRdb processed the multiplex PCR reads anew with MiXCR; each CDR3 protein has one entry. This sample has 300,000 to 450,000 distinct CDR3 sequences, with 41% found just once. Sequenced material: glioma tissue, nonneoplastic brain tissue, or PBMCs (not recorded which). These receptors originate from a human donor with low-grade glioma or glioblastoma, undergoing nonglioma brain surgery, or in good health (not recorded which).

The J gene is TRBJ1-5, the V gene TRBV28; 7 nucleotides match TRBD1. Per germline, CDR1 MDHEN and CDR2 SYDVKM. CDR3 length equals 16 residues. V lost 5 bases and J lost 0; bases outside the gene matches: 7. CDR3: CASSEDRWVSNQPQHF. CDR3 bases: TGTGCCAGCAGTGAGGACAGGTGGGTTAGCAATCAGCCCCAGCATTTT.

The chain is built from TRBV27 and TRBJ2-1; no reliable D call. The CDR3 totals 11 residues. Germline lookup yields CDR1 MNHEY and CDR2 SMNVEV (reference sequence). V was cut by 5 bases and J by 6 bases, with 5 bases left in between. The CDR3 bases are TGTGCCAGCAGTGAACCCAATGAGCAGTTCTTC. Protein: CASSEPNEQFF.

This clonotype was seen repeatedly, ten times or more. J is TRBJ2-2 and V is TRBV6-6; a possible D gene is TRBD2 (5 bases). Per the germline V gene, CDR1 is MNHNY and CDR2 is SVGAGI (reference sequence). V gave up 0 bases and J gave up 0 bases, with 5 bases separating them. The CDR3 sequence is 15 residues long. In nucleotides, the CDR3 is TGTGCCAGCAGTTACTCGAGGGCGAACACCGGGGAGCTGTTTTTT. This gives the protein CASSYSRANTGELFF.

The chain links TRBV27 to TRBJ2-1; a possible D gene is TRBD2 (5 bases). The germline V gene encodes CDR1 MNHEY and CDR2 SMNVEV (reference sequence). V lost 2 bases, J lost 2 bases, and 28 bases lay in between. This CDR3 comprises 21 residues. The CDR3: CASSLPAGHPPQGSPYNEQFF. The CDR3 DNA follows: TGTGCCAGCAGTTTACCCGCGGGCCACCCCCCGCAAGGAAGCCCCTACAATGAGCAGTTCTTC.

About this clonotype: A read error may produce the germline difference seen at one junction end. The V gene is TRBV4-2, the J gene TRBJ2-1; D might be TRBD1 (5 bases). Germline V gene data show CDR1 as LGHNA and CDR2 as YNFKEQ. The CDR3 loop spans 14 amino acids. DNA of the CDR3: TGTGCCAGCAGCCCCTTCCGGCCAGGGAATGAGCTGTTCTTC. Amino acids: CASSPFRPGNELFF.

This clonotype was counted at least ten times. The rearrangement uses TRBV6-1 and TRBJ1-4; TRBD1 agrees at 8 bases. Germline V gene sequence: CDR1 MNHNS, CDR2 SASEGT. The CDR3 is 15 residues long. The V gene end was trimmed by 6 bases and the J gene end by 4 bases; junction bases not matched to a gene: 7. CDR3 region: CASRRPGQDNEKLFF. The CDR3 DNA sequence: TGTGCCAGCAGACGACCGGGACAGGATAATGAAAAACTGTTTTTT.

Comments on this clonotype: A much larger clone sits a single nucleotide away, making a read error possible. The chain combines TRBV27 with TRBJ1-3; no clear D. CDR1 is MNHEY, CDR2 SMNVEV, per germline (reference sequence). The CDR3 has 16 residues. Trimming removed 5 bases from V and 9 bases from J, with 23 bases in between. This CDR3 is CASSEAKPQIMPTIYF. The CDR3 bases are TGTGCCAGCAGTGAAGCGAAACCACAGATAATGCCCACCATATATTTT.

To note about this clonotype: The germline gene is not matched at one end of the junction; a read error may be the cause. V gene TRBV20-1 combines with J gene TRBJ2-1; the match to TRBD2 covers 9 bases. This CDR3 region has 16 residues. Per germline, CDR1 DFQATT and CDR2 SNEGSKA (reference sequence). CDR3 nucleotides: TGCAGTGCCCCAGTCCCTATAGCGGGAGTGGACAATGGGCAGTTCTTC. Its translation is CSAPVPIAGVDNGQFF.

The V gene is TRBV6-5, the J gene TRBJ2-7, with 7 bases matching TRBD1. CDR3 length: 14 amino acids. The germline V gene has CDR1 MNHEY and CDR2 SVGAGI. V dropped 5 bases and J dropped 1; count of bases not matched to a gene: 5. The CDR3 loop is CASSERQGSYEQYF. CDR3 bases: TGTGCCAGCAGTGAGAGACAGGGTTCCTACGAGCAGTACTTC.

The rearrangement links TRBV20-1 to TRBJ1-5; 8 bases are shared with TRBD1. Trimming at V came to 0 bases and at J to 7 bases, leaving 8 bases not matched to a gene. From germline, CDR1 is DFQATT and CDR2 SNEGSKA (reference sequence). This CDR3 comprises 15 residues. CDR3 nucleotide sequence: TGCAGTGCTAGAGAGCGGACAGGGTATAAACAGCCCCAGCATTTT. Encoded protein: CSARERTGYKQPQHF.

This clonotype was seen a single time. A much larger clone differs from this one at a single base, so this may be a read error. Since no conserved phenylalanine or tryptophan closes the CDR3, a read error is the likely cause. This chain links TRBV6-2 or TRBV6-3 with TRBJ2-1; no reliable D call. The CDR3 sequence is 13 residues long. The V end was cut by 6 bases, the J end by 1 base, with 7 bases between. Germline V lookup: CDR1 MNHEY, CDR2 SVGEGT. DNA for the CDR3: TGTGCCAGCAGGGGCTCGTCCTACAATGAGCAGTTCCTC. Residues: CASRGSSYNEQFL.

Remarks on this clonotype: A read error is likely, as this CDR3 ends without the conserved phenylalanine or tryptophan. The gene calls are TRBV28 and TRBJ2-1; no clear D gene. Trimming shortened V by 6 bases and J by 8 bases, and 11 bases separated the two germline ends. The germline V gene encodes CDR1 MDHEN and CDR2 SYDVKM. The CDR3 spans 12 residues. The CDR3 DNA sequence: TGTGCCAGCAGCTGGGCCTGGGATGAGCAGTTCCTC. Its translation is CASSWAWDEQFL.

This clonotype was detected a few times. The rearrangement joins TRBV20-1 to TRBJ2-1; TRBD2 agrees at 9 bases. The CDR3 totals 13 residues. V was clipped by 3 bases and J by 9 bases; unmatched bases: 6. Looked up from germline, CDR1 is DFQATT and CDR2 is SNEGSKA (reference sequence). The CDR3 nucleotides read TGCAGTGCTAGTCTAGCGGGATGGTTTGAGCAGTTCTTC. The encoded protein is CSASLAGWFEQFF.

This clonotype was observed a handful of times. The chain links TRBV2 to TRBJ2-3; D not certain. Trimming pared 4 bases from V and 0 bases from J, leaving 11 bases between. From germline, CDR1 is SNHLY and CDR2 FYNNEI. The CDR3 is 15 amino acids. CDR3 region: CASSARRFSTDTQYF. CDR3 coding DNA: TGTGCCAGCAGTGCGAGGCGTTTTAGCACAGATACGCAGTATTTT.

The gene calls are TRBV7-2 and TRBJ2-1; no clear D. Germline CDR1 is SGHTA and CDR2 is FQGNSA. V lost 2 bases and J lost 9, with 11 bases in between. The CDR3 loop spans 13 amino acids. The chain's CDR3 is CASSLNRAGEQFF. The CDR3 coding sequence is TGTGCCAGCAGCTTAAATAGGGCCGGTGAGCAGTTCTTC.

The rearrangement uses TRBV2 and TRBJ1-5; 9 positions agree with TRBD1. Germline CDR1 reads SNHLY; CDR2 reads FYNNEI. V dropped 7 bases and J dropped 5; count of bases not matched to a gene: 6. This CDR3 is built from 14 residues. In DNA, the CDR3 is TGTGCCAGCAAAAGGGACAGGGCATATCAGCCCCAGCATTTT. It codes for CASKRDRAYQPQHF. Based on the CDR3 plus reference TRBV2 and TRBJ1-5, the full variable domain is EPEVTQTPSHQVTQMGQEVILRCVPISNHLYFYWYRQILGQKVEFLVSFYNNEISEKSEIFDDQFSVERPDGSNFTLKIRSTKLEDSAMYFCASKRDRAYQPQHFGDGTRLSIL.

Many counts were recorded for this clonotype. The chain combines TRBV27 with TRBJ2-1, with TRBD1 as a possible D gene (8 bases). With 4 bases removed from V and 2 bases from J, the gap between germline ends came to 15 bases. Germline values: CDR1 MNHEY, CDR2 SMNVEV (reference sequence). CDR3 length equals 16 residues. CDR3 sequence reads: CASSSYRGGTYNEQFF. The CDR3 region has the DNA TGTGCCAGCAGTTCCTACAGGGGGGGAACCTACAATGAGCAGTTCTTC.

Regarding this clonotype: This likely comes from a read error, as the CDR3 has no conserved phenylalanine or tryptophan at its end. The rearrangement joins TRBV28 to TRBJ2-5; D is undetermined. Germline-derived CDR1 and CDR2 are MDHEN and SYDVKM. This CDR3 contains 12 residues. V lost 2 bases to trimming and J lost 5 bases, with 6 bases between them. For the CDR3, the DNA is TGTGCCAGCAGTTTAATTGGGGAGACCCAGTACCTC. Translated: CASSLIGETQYL.

This clonotype was picked up a small number of times. The chain combines TRBV4-3 with TRBJ2-5; 15 positions match TRBD2. The CDR3 has 16 residues. CDR1 and CDR2 (germline): LGHNA, YSLEER. Germline trimming cut 4 bases from V and 5 bases from J; bases unmatched to any gene: 5. The CDR3 reads CASSPGLAGGGETQYF. CDR3 in DNA: TGCGCCAGCAGCCCCGGACTAGCGGGAGGGGGGGAGACCCAGTACTTC.

The chain carries TRBV12-3 or TRBV12-4 and TRBJ1-5; 11 bases line up with TRBD1. The CDR3 is 15 residues long. V lost 5 bases and J lost 6; bases outside the gene matches: 6. The CDR3 protein is CASSPDRGLGQPQHF. CDR3 bases: TGTGCCAGCAGTCCGGACAGGGGGCTTGGTCAGCCCCAGCATTTT.

This chain links TRBV18 with TRBJ2-7; 7 nucleotides match TRBD1. CDR1 is KGHSH, CDR2 LQKENI, per germline. The V segment lost 3 bases and the J segment 3 bases; nucleotides outside the gene matches: 8. This CDR3 comprises 15 residues. The DNA for the CDR3 is TGTGCCAGCTCACCCGGGACAGCGGCCCTCTACGAGCAGTACTTC. Translated, it gives CASSPGTAALYEQYF.

With respect to this clonotype: A read error may explain this, as a much larger clone is one base away. The V call is TRBV6-5, the J call TRBJ2-3, with D possibly TRBD2 on 5 matching bases. CDR3 length: 14 amino acids. The germline V gene has CDR1 MNHEY and CDR2 SVGAGI. V was pared by 2 bases and J by 5 bases, with 11 bases between. Here the CDR3 DNA reads TGTGCCAGCAGTTACAGGGAGAGCCAAGATACGCAGTATTTT. It encodes CASSYRESQDTQYF.

The chain couples TRBV20-1 to TRBJ2-2; a weak D match, TRBD1 (5 bases). The CDR3 runs to 13 residues. Germline values: CDR1 DFQATT, CDR2 SNEGSKA (reference sequence). V dropped 3 bases and J dropped 6 bases, with 11 bases sitting between them. CDR3 in amino acids: CSASIQTAGELFF. The CDR3 DNA follows: TGCAGTGCTAGCATCCAGACAGCCGGGGAGCTGTTTTTT.

This clonotype was seen more than once but under ten times. This sequence joins TRBV20-1 and TRBJ1-4, with 9 nucleotides matching TRBD1. This CDR3 contains 14 residues. Trimming removed 6 bases from V and 4 bases from J; junction bases left unmatched: 6. Germline assignment: CDR1 DFQATT and CDR2 SNEGSKA (reference sequence). CDR3 residues: CSAIDRGINEKLFF. Here the CDR3 DNA reads TGCAGTGCAATCGACAGGGGGATTAATGAAAAACTGTTTTTT.

This clonotype was picked up a small number of times. The chain is built from TRBV7-9 and TRBJ1-5; 7 bases map to TRBD1. CDR1 SEHNR and CDR2 FQNEAQ come from the germline V gene (reference sequence). V gave up 2 bases and J gave up 4 bases; unmatched junction bases: 5. The CDR3 is 15 amino acids. DNA of the CDR3: TGTGCCAGCAGCTTAATGCAGGGGGAAAATCAGCCCCAGCATTTT. Its translation: CASSLMQGENQPQHF.

With regard to this clonotype: Mismatch with germline at one junction end may stem from a read error. This chain connects TRBV28 to TRBJ1-1; 7 positions agree with TRBD1. This CDR3 spans 14 amino acids. CDR1 is MDHEN, CDR2 SYDVKM, per germline. CDR3 nucleotide sequence: TGTGCCAGCAGCTTAAGGGGGCGGAACACTAAAGCTTTCTTT. As protein: CASSLRGRNTKAFF.

This clonotype came up once. For the CDR3, the DNA is TGCGCCAGCAGCCAAACTACGGTAGCGGGATACGAGCAGTACTTC. Translated: CASSQTTVAGYEQYF. The rearrangement uses TRBV4-1 and TRBJ2-7; 8 bases map to TRBD2. This CDR3 comprises 15 residues. Trimming cost V 2 bases and J 4 bases; bases outside gene matches: 7. The V gene's germline CDR1 is MGHRA and CDR2 YSYEKL.

As for this clonotype: A much larger clone is a single base away; this may be a read error. The gene calls are TRBV6-2 or TRBV6-3 and TRBJ1-3; D is unclear. This CDR3 region has 15 residues. CDR1 is MNHEY and CDR2 is SVGEGT in the germline V gene. CDR3 sequence (DNA): TGTGCCAGCAGTGTCGACGGCTACTCTGGAAACACCATGTATTTT. Amino acids: CASSVDGYSGNTMYF.

Concerning this clonotype: This sequence may be a read error, since a much larger clone differs from it by one base. The chain joins TRBV6-1 to TRBJ1-5; D remains ambiguous. The CDR3 loop spans 16 amino acids. CDR1 MNHNS and CDR2 SASEGT come from the germline V gene. In nucleotides, the CDR3 is TGTGCCAGCGGTGAAGCGCGAGGGAGTGGCAATCAGCCCCAGCATTTT. It codes for CASGEARGSGNQPQHF.

The chain joins TRBV20-1 to TRBJ2-1; possibly TRBD2 for D (5 bases). Deletions cut 6 bases from V and 5 bases from J, with 11 bases between. Germline V gene lookup returns CDR1 DFQATT and CDR2 SNEGSKA (reference sequence). This CDR3 is 12 amino acids long. CDR3: CSAYTGNNEQFF. The CDR3 coding sequence is TGCAGTGCCTACACGGGGAACAATGAGCAGTTCTTC.